This is a list of T cell receptor beta chains from one sample in a study of human T cells and chemical hapten exposure. MiXCR, applied by TCRdb to the RACE reads, yields one record per CDR3 protein. The table has 350,000 or so distinct CDR3 sequences, under 8% seen once; the top ten hold less than 10%. The starting material was whole blood, obtained in connection with sensitization to the hapten diphenylcyclopropenone (DPC). The receptors here all came from a woman aged 18-29 years with alopecia areata. Some clones in this sample may be carry-over from other donors' samples. CDR3s include the opening cysteine and the closing phenylalanine or tryptophan. The D gene is left open where the match is weak. Clone size is not always given. Where it is, it says once, few, many or a class for expanded clones.

TRBD1	.	TRBJ2-6	TRBV12-3/TRBV12-4	CASSLATGVSGANVLTF	TGTGCCAGCAGTTTAGCGACAGGGGTTTCTGGGGCCAACGTCCTGACTTTC
TRBD1	.	TRBJ1-1	TRBV27	CASRPTGTGDAEAFF	TGTGCCAGCAGGCCCACCGGGACAGGCGATGCTGAAGCTTTCTTT
TRBD2	.	TRBJ2-1	TRBV4-2	CASSQDGGAKNEQFF	TGTGCCAGCAGCCAAGACGGGGGGGCCAAGAATGAGCAGTTCTTC
TRBD2	many	TRBJ2-3	TRBV7-2	CASSSISGVYTQYF	TGTGCCAGCAGCTCCATAAGCGGGGTATATACGCAGTATTTT
.	few	TRBJ1-2	TRBV19	CASRLFLTRTDLRDYGYTF	TGTGCCAGTAGACTCTTCCTCACCCGGACAGACCTTCGAGACTATGGCTACACCTTC
.	many	TRBJ2-5	TRBV20-1	CSARDPKSGQETQYF	TGCAGTGCTAGAGATCCTAAGAGCGGACAAGAGACCCAGTACTTC
.	many	TRBJ1-3	TRBV7-2	CASSALGAGADTIYF	TGTGCCAGCAGCGCCTTGGGAGCGGGGGCAGACACCATATATTTT
.	few	TRBJ1-5	TRBV19	CASSFPGLQPQHF	TGTGCCAGTAGTTTCCCGGGACTCCAGCCCCAGCATTTT
.	.	TRBJ1-1	TRBV7-2	CASSLVKETGGTFF	TGTGCCAGCAGCTTAGTAAAGGAGACAGGTGGGACTTTCTTT
.	.	TRBJ1-5	TRBV6-2/TRBV6-3	CASSLAQDNQPQHF	TGTGCCAGCAGCCTCGCTCAGGACAATCAGCCCCAGCATTTT
.	.	TRBJ2-3	TRBV6-5	CASSYWPSKLDTQYF	TGTGCCAGCAGTTACTGGCCCTCTAAACTAGATACGCAGTATTTT
TRBD1	many	TRBJ2-7	TRBV29-1	CSAASQGANYEQYF	TGCAGCGCTGCGTCTCAGGGGGCGAACTACGAGCAGTACTTC
.	few	TRBJ1-1	TRBV6-6	CASSPRQVGGSTEAFF	TGTGCCAGCAGCCCACGACAAGTGGGGGGGAGCACTGAAGCTTTCTTT
.	few	TRBJ1-1	TRBV7-8	CASSLANLNTEAFF	TGTGCCAGCAGCTTAGCAAACTTGAACACTGAAGCTTTCTTT
.	.	TRBJ1-4	TRBV6-5	CASSYRQRNEKLFF	TGTGCCAGCAGTTACAGGCAGCGTAATGAAAAACTGTTTTTT
.	many	TRBJ2-7	TRBV20-1	CSASLDSYEQYF	TGCAGTGCTAGCCTTGACAGCTACGAGCAGTACTTC
.	many	TRBJ2-7	TRBV27	CASMTFRPSYEQYF	TGTGCCAGCATGACATTCCGCCCGTCCTACGAGCAGTACTTC
.	.	TRBJ2-7	TRBV6-5	CASSDPRGYEQYF	TGTGCCAGCAGTGACCCCCGGGGGTACGAGCAGTACTTC
TRBD1	few	TRBJ1-1	TRBV7-9	CASSPGTGAPNTEAFF	TGTGCCAGCAGCCCCGGGACAGGGGCGCCGAACACTGAAGCTTTCTTT
.	few	TRBJ1-4	TRBV6-5	CASNRGQPNEKLFF	TGTGCCAGCAATAGAGGGCAGCCCAATGAAAAACTGTTTTTT
TRBD2	few	TRBJ2-1	TRBV9	CASSVLSGGADEQFF	TGTGCCAGCAGCGTACTTAGCGGGGGGGCAGATGAGCAGTTCTTC
.	.	TRBJ1-2	TRBV3-1	CASSQEGRFYGYTF	TGTGCCAGCAGCCAAGAAGGCAGATTCTATGGCTACACCTTC
.	many	TRBJ2-3	TRBV21-1	CASSRLYTDTQYF	TGTGCCAGCAGCAGACTTTACACAGATACGCAGTATTTT
TRBD2	few	TRBJ2-3	TRBV20-1	CSALLAGGGPDTQYF	TGCAGTGCTTTACTAGCGGGGGGGGGCCCAGATACGCAGTATTTT
.	.	TRBJ2-4	TRBV5-1	CASSHMGVAKNIQYF	TGCGCCAGCAGCCATATGGGGGTAGCCAAAAACATTCAGTACTTC
TRBD2	few	TRBJ2-1	TRBV4-3	CASSQDHLAGGRQFF	TGCGCCAGCAGCCAAGATCACCTAGCGGGGGGCCGGCAGTTCTTC
.	.	TRBJ2-5	TRBV27	CASSLGGGSQETQYF	TGTGCCAGCAGTTTAGGGGGGGGCTCCCAAGAGACCCAGTACTTC
.	many	TRBJ1-5	TRBV28	CASSLTGLNSNQPQHF	TGTGCCAGCAGCCTAACGGGACTCAATAGCAATCAGCCCCAGCATTTT
.	few	TRBJ2-7	TRBV6-5	CASRPGGPHPYEQYF	TGTGCCAGCAGACCTGGGGGACCCCACCCCTACGAGCAGTACTTC
.	.	TRBJ1-6	TRBV5-1	CASSSRENSPLHF	TGCGCCAGCAGCTCCAGAGAAAATTCACCCCTCCACTTT
.	few	TRBJ1-1	TRBV6-6	CASSYSRQGREAFF	TGTGCCAGCAGTTACTCGAGGCAGGGGAGGGAGGCTTTCTTT
TRBD2	many	TRBJ2-1	TRBV27	CASSPAAGTSGGRPRDEQFF	TGTGCCAGCAGTCCGGCGGCCGGGACTAGCGGGGGGAGACCAAGGGATGAGCAGTTCTTC
TRBD1	many	TRBJ2-7	TRBV4-3	CASSQGGTGAPYEQYF	TGCGCCAGCAGCCAAGGGGGGACAGGGGCTCCCTACGAGCAGTACTTC
.	few	TRBJ1-2	TRBV28	CASRGLWDYGYTF	TGTGCCAGCAGGGGACTCTGGGACTATGGCTACACCTTC
.	.	TRBJ1-5	TRBV9	CASSVEGGQQPQHF	TGTGCCAGCAGCGTAGAGGGGGGCCAACAGCCCCAGCATTTT
.	few	TRBJ1-6	TRBV27	CASSLPGTGDSPLHF	TGTGCCAGCAGTTTACCGGGGACTGGAGATTCACCCCTCCACTTT
.	many	TRBJ2-2	TRBV20-1	CSARDSGELFF	TGCAGTGCTAGAGATTCAGGGGAGCTGTTTTTT
.	few	TRBJ1-1	TRBV6-1	CASSEQQGETKAFF	TGTGCCAGCAGTGAACAACAAGGGGAAACGAAGGCTTTCTTT
.	few	TRBJ1-6	TRBV5-1	CASSSTDNSPLHF	TGCGCCAGCAGCTCGACAGATAATTCACCCCTCCACTTT
TRBD1	.	TRBJ1-2	TRBV18	CASSPTGTGEGWNYGYTF	TGTGCCAGCTCACCGACAGGGACAGGGGAGGGATGGAACTATGGCTACACCTTC
.	few	TRBJ1-5	TRBV6-1	CASSEAPGGGNQPQHF	TGTGCCAGCAGTGAAGCCCCGGGAGGGGGCAATCAGCCCCAGCATTTT
.	few	TRBJ2-7	TRBV6-6	CASSYSSLQGDEQYF	TGTGCCAGCAGTTACTCGAGTCTTCAGGGTGACGAGCAGTACTTC
.	.	TRBJ2-3	TRBV5-6	CASSRQVGDTQYF	TGTGCCAGCAGCCGACAGGTGGGAGATACGCAGTATTTT
.	many	TRBJ1-5	TRBV2	CASRWHPSEPQHF	TGTGCCAGCCGTTGGCACCCCTCCGAGCCCCAGCATTTT
TRBD2	few	TRBJ2-1	TRBV6-1	CASSGLAGGEQFF	TGTGCCAGCAGTGGACTAGCTGGAGGTGAGCAGTTCTTC
TRBD1	few	TRBJ2-2	TRBV14	CASSQYRGRRTGELFF	TGTGCCAGCAGCCAATACAGGGGGCGGCGCACCGGGGAGCTGTTTTTT
.	many	TRBJ1-6	TRBV7-2	CASSSPVGGIGSPLHF	TGTGCCAGCAGCTCTCCCGTCGGGGGGATTGGTTCACCCCTCCACTTT
.	.	TRBJ2-7	TRBV27	CASSLGTAKEQYF	TGTGCCAGCAGTTTAGGGACGGCTAAGGAGCAGTACTTC
TRBD1	.	TRBJ1-2	TRBV7-9	CASSPGGRRQVGFPYGYTF	TGTGCCAGCAGCCCAGGGGGTCGGAGGCAGGTCGGGTTCCCATATGGCTACACCTTC
.	many	TRBJ1-6	TRBV12-3/TRBV12-4	CASSLVAGSLHF	TGTGCCAGCAGTTTGGTCGCCGGCTCCCTCCACTTT
.	.	TRBJ1-1	TRBV6-2/TRBV6-3	CASIPSSGVTTFF	TGTGCCAGCATCCCTAGTTCGGGGGTGACGACTTTCTTT